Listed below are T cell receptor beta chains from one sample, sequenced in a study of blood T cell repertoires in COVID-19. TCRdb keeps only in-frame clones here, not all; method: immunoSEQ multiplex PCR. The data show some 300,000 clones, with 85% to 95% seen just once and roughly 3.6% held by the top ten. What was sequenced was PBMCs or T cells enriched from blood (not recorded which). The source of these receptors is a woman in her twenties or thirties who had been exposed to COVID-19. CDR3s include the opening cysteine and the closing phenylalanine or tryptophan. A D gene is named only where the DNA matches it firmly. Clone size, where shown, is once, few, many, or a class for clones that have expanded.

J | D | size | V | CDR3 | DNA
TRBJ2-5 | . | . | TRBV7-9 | CASRPGIQETQYF | TGTGCCAGCAGACCGGGAATCCAAGAGACCCAGTACTTC
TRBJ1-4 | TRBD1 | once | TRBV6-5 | CASRGDRGLNEKLFF | TGTGCCAGCAGGGGGGACAGGGGACTTAATGAAAAACTGTTTTTT
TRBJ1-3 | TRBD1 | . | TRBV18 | CASSPDRGGNTIYF | TGTGCCAGCTCACCAGACAGGGGTGGAAACACCATATATTTT
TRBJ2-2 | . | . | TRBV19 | CASSITAGRPGELFF | TGTGCCAGTAGTATAACTGCAGGGAGGCCCGGGGAGCTGTTTTTT
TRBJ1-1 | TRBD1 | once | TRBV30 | CACMDRLNTEAFF | TGTGCCTGCATGGACAGGCTGAACACTGAAGCTTTCTTT
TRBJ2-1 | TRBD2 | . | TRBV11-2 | CASSLVKSGGLNEQFF | TGTGCCAGCAGCTTAGTTAAAAGCGGGGGGCTCAATGAGCAGTTCTTC
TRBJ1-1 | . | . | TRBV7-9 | CASSISGNTEAFF | TGTGCCAGCAGTATCTCGGGGAACACTGAAGCTTTCTTT
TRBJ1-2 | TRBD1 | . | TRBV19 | CASVPGQNYGYTF | TGTGCCAGTGTACCGGGACAGAACTATGGCTACACCTTC
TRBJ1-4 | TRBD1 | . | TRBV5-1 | CASSRGQSLATNEKLFF | TGCGCCAGCAGCAGGGGACAGTCACTTGCAACTAATGAAAAACTGTTTTTT
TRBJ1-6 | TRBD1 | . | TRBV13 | CASSASSGQGNSPLHF | TGTGCCAGCAGCGCCTCTTCGGGACAGGGAAATTCACCCCTCCACTTT
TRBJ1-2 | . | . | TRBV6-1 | CASSEGQFRTNYGYTF | TGTGCCAGCAGTGAAGGACAGTTTCGAACTAACTATGGCTACACCTTC
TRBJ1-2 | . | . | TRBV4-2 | CASSRIGQLTNYGYTF | TGTGCCAGCAGCCGTATCGGACAGCTTACTAACTATGGCTACACCTTC
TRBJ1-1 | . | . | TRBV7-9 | CASNQFRGEGTEAFF | TGTGCCAGCAACCAATTTCGCGGGGAGGGCACTGAAGCTTTCTTT